Listed below are T cell receptor beta chains from one sample, sequenced in a study of T-cell reconstitution after alpha-beta-depleted transplantation in children. In TCRdb, the PCR reads were re-called with MiXCR into one record per CDR3 protein. This sample yields roughly 420,000 distinct CDR3 sequences, of which around 15% are seen a single time; about 32% belongs to the top ten. Sequencing was performed on PBMCs, mostly from graft donor cells, taken 360 days after TCRalphabeta/CD19-depleted stem cell transplant. These receptors all come from a boy in the first two years of life who had a stem cell transplant for Wiskott-Aldrich syndrome, so the T cells may come from the graft donor. Each CDR3 is given with its conserved first and last residue. A D gene is named only where the DNA matches it firmly. Size is stated for part of the rows, as once, few or many counts, or as a class when the clone is expanded.

- TRBD2 TRBJ2-1 TRBV9 CASSQGTSGSNEQFF TGTGCCAGCAGCCAGGGGACTAGCGGGAGCAATGAGCAGTTCTTC
few - TRBJ1-4 TRBV24-1 CATSDFGEKLFF TGTGCCACCAGTGATTTTGGGGAAAAACTGTTTTTT
- - TRBJ2-7 TRBV15 CATSPREGYYYEQYF TGTGCCACCAGCCCTCGCGAAGGATACTACTACGAGCAGTACTTC
- TRBD1 TRBJ1-4 TRBV7-9 CASRSGTAEKLFF TGTGCCAGCAGGTCCGGGACAGCCGAAAAACTGTTTTTT
- - TRBJ2-7 TRBV12-3/TRBV12-4 CASSDQGYEQYF TGTGCCAGCAGTGACCAGGGCTACGAGCAGTACTTC
- TRBD1 TRBJ2-7 TRBV28 CASSLPGGKSYEQYF TGTGCCAGCAGTCTACCAGGGGGCAAATCCTACGAGCAGTACTTC
few TRBD1 TRBJ2-5 TRBV10-3 CAIRNGDRDETQYF TGTGCCATCAGAAACGGGGACAGGGACGAGACCCAGTACTTC
once TRBD2 TRBJ2-1 TRBV7-2 CASSHGTSYEQFF TGTGCCAGCAGCCACGGGACTAGCTATGAGCAGTTCTTC
- - TRBJ1-1 TRBV2 CASSKRKDSDTEAFF TGTGCCAGCAGTAAAAGGAAAGACAGTGACACTGAAGCTTTCTTT
- - TRBJ2-1 TRBV12-3/TRBV12-4 CASSLPRERHNEQFF TGTGCCAGCAGTTTACCACGGGAGCGACACAATGAGCAGTTCTTC
few - TRBJ2-1 TRBV27 CASSFLRAYNEQFF TGTGCCAGCAGTTTCCTGAGGGCCTACAATGAGCAGTTCTTC
few TRBD1 TRBJ2-7 TRBV27 CASSLSWYRGEQYF TGTGCCAGCAGTTTATCGTGGTACAGGGGGGAGCAGTACTTC
few - TRBJ1-2 TRBV4-3 CASSQDGRLHRGYTF TGCGCCAGCAGCCAAGATGGCAGACTCCACAGGGGCTACACCTTC
few - TRBJ2-1 TRBV5-6 CASSLEGTGEQFF TGTGCCAGCAGCTTGGAAGGGACTGGTGAGCAGTTCTTC
few TRBD1 TRBJ2-7 TRBV12-3/TRBV12-4 CASSFDRGGVYEQYF TGTGCCAGCAGTTTTGACAGGGGTGGGGTGTACGAGCAGTACTTC
few - TRBJ1-5 TRBV20-1 CSASGGDNQPQHF TGCAGTGCTAGTGGAGGGGACAATCAGCCCCAGCATTTT
few - TRBJ2-7 TRBV25-1 CASSRLLGYEQYF TGTGCCAGCAGCCGCCTCCTGGGCTACGAGCAGTACTTC